This T cell receptor (beta chain) appears in the sequencing data of a study of human T cells and chemical hapten exposure. Per the germline V gene, CDR1 is MNHEY and CDR2 is SVGAGI. V lost 2 bases to trimming and J lost 5 bases; unmatched junction nucleotides: 8. The CDR3 length is 16 residues. Via MiXCR, TCRdb re-called the RACE reads, giving one row per CDR3 protein. The data hold 300,000 to 450,000 distinct CDR3 sequences, with roughly 4.8% observed a single time. Time point defined: patch test 1, 2 weeks after DPC sensitization. As to treatment: therapeutic diphenylcyclopropenone sensitization with weekly scalp DPC. Many counts were recorded for this clonotype.

The source is a woman aged 45-65 years with alopecia areata. Some clones in this sample may be carry-over from other donors' samples. V and J are TRBV6-5 and TRBJ2-1, with 8 bases aligning to TRBD2. The sample was whole blood, taken in connection with sensitization to the hapten diphenylcyclopropenone (DPC). The CDR3 sequence is CASSYIPAGVNNEQFF. DNA for the CDR3: TGTGCCAGCAGTTACATTCCAGCGGGAGTGAACAATGAGCAGTTCTTC.